The TCR beta chain under discussion was sequenced for a study of cytomegalovirus exposure and HLA in healthy donors. The germline V gene has CDR1 MNHNS and CDR2 SASEGT. The length of the CDR3 is 14 residues. The V segment lost 5 bases and the J segment 5 bases; nucleotides outside the gene matches: 5. Findings and caveats of the study: TCR association rates varied by HLA locus in a later analysis, with DRB1 highest and HLA-C lowest.

Healthy bone marrow donors made up the donor group. PCR involved 60 Vbeta and 13 Jbeta primers. Method: immunoSEQ multiplex PCR; TCRdb's copy keeps in-frame clones and lacks some. The sample yields about 120,000 clones, roughly four fifths seen once. Turning to this clone: Its antigen remains unknown.

V and J are TRBV6-1 and TRBJ2-5; 10 nucleotides align to TRBD2. Sequencing used PBMCs. The TCR comes from a male donor in good health and CMV-seronegative. The CDR3 region has the DNA TGTGCCAGCAGTAATATAGCGGGGGGCGAGACCCAGTACTTC. Its translation: CASSNIAGGETQYF.